One sample yielded the 30 T cell receptor beta chains listed below, sequenced in a study of blood T cell repertoires in COVID-19. The protocol was immunoSEQ multiplex PCR, while the TCRdb copy is restricted to in-frame clones and leaves out a portion. There are over 30,000 clones in the sample; roughly 90% occur only once, and about an eighth lies in the top ten. The sequenced sample was peripheral blood. The receptors were sampled from a human donor in a cohort sampled during active COVID-19.

CDR3 sequence: CASNPRGLRMNTEAFF. The CDR3 bases are TGTGCCAGCAACCCTCGGGGACTTCGCATGAACACTGAAGCTTTCTTT. The genes are TRBV6-2 or TRBV6-3 and TRBJ1-1; D possibly corresponds to TRBD1 (5 bases). This CDR3 spans 16 amino acids. CDR1 is MNHEY, CDR2 SVGEGT, per germline. The V end lost 7 bases, the J end lost 0 bases, and 18 bases lay between the germline ends.

The chain is built from TRBV19 and TRBJ1-2; no definite D call. The CDR3 has 16 amino acids. In germline, CDR1 is LNHDA, CDR2 SQIVND (reference sequence). The V and J ends lost 6 bases and 4 bases respectively, with 21 bases between them. The chain's CDR3 is CASRSAGGLSPYGYTF. CDR3 coding DNA: TGTGCCAGTAGGTCAGCCGGAGGATTATCTCCCTATGGCTACACCTTC.

The J gene is TRBJ2-7, the V gene TRBV19, with 7 bases fitting TRBD1. Germline V gene data show CDR1 as LNHDA and CDR2 as SQIVND (reference sequence). Trimming cost V 2 bases and J 7 bases; bases outside gene matches: 5. The CDR3 is 13 amino acids. CDR3 nucleotides: TGTGCCAGTAGTATAACAGGGGACGAAGAGCAGTACTTC. This codes for CASSITGDEEQYF.

V and J are TRBV7-8 and TRBJ2-1; the D gene is possibly TRBD2 (5 bases). This CDR3 has 15 residues. Trimming left V 2 bases short and J 5 bases short, with 13 bases between. Germline CDR1 and CDR2: SGHVS and FQNEAQ. The CDR3 region has the DNA TGTGCCAGCAGCTTAAGGAGGAGTCCTAACAATGAGCAGTTCTTC. This codes for CASSLRRSPNNEQFF.

The V gene is TRBV4-1, the J gene TRBJ2-3; D uncertain. This CDR3 is 15 amino acids long. V dropped 0 bases and J dropped 7 bases, with 14 bases sitting between them. Germline V gives CDR1 MGHRA, CDR2 YSYEKL. CDR3 DNA: TGCGCCAGCAGCCAAGATCCTATGGTATCGAATACGCAGTATTTT. This translates into CASSQDPMVSNTQYF.

By sample fraction, this clone is large. V gene TRBV27 combines with J gene TRBJ2-3, with 9 bases lining up with TRBD1. CDR1 is MNHEY, CDR2 SMNVEV, per germline (reference sequence). Germline trimming cut 8 bases from V and 4 bases from J; bases unmatched to any gene: 7. The CDR3 extends over 14 amino acids. CDR3 sequence reads: CASGDRGVADTQYF. CDR3 in DNA: TGTGCCAGCGGAGACAGGGGGGTTGCAGATACGCAGTATTTT.

V usage is TRBV6-5 and J usage is TRBJ2-7, with TRBD1 matching over 9 bases. This CDR3 is 14 amino acids long. V trimming: 6 bases; J trimming: 5 bases; junction bases outside the gene matches: 8. Germline V gene sequence: CDR1 MNHEY, CDR2 SVGAGI. This CDR3 reads CASSSGTGLNEQYF. CDR3 sequence (DNA): TGTGCCAGCAGCTCCGGGACAGGGCTCAACGAGCAGTACTTC.

The rearrangement uses TRBV30 and TRBJ1-2; TRBD1 agrees at 8 bases. CDR1 is GTSNPN and CDR2 is SVGIG in the germline V gene (reference sequence). The CDR3 covers 13 residues. The V gene end was trimmed by 0 bases and the J gene end by 6 bases; junction bases not matched to a gene: 3. The CDR3 region is CAWSVPGGNGYTF. The CDR3 DNA sequence: TGTGCCTGGAGTGTACCAGGGGGCAATGGCTACACCTTC.

This clone rates as medium-sized. V gene TRBV11-2 combines with J gene TRBJ2-2; D perhaps matches TRBD2 (6 bases). CDR3 length equals 17 residues. Germline loops: CDR1 SGHAT, CDR2 FQNNGV. Trimming cost V 0 bases and J 7 bases, with 18 bases left between them. CDR3 region: CASSLDRGFAGSGELFF. CDR3 DNA sequence: TGTGCCAGCAGCTTAGATCGGGGGTTCGCGGGCAGCGGGGAGCTGTTTTTT. Full variable domain (rest looked up from reference TRBV11-2 and TRBJ2-2): EAGVAQSPRYKIIEKRQSVAFWCNPISGHATLYWYQQILGQGPKLLIQFQNNGVVDDSQLPKDRFSAERLKGVDSTLKIQPAKLEDSAVYLCASSLDRGFAGSGELFFGEGSRLTVL.

Here the CDR3 reads CASSLAQSEKLFF. The CDR3 DNA sequence: TGTGCCAGCAGTTTAGCCCAGTCTGAAAAACTGTTTTTT. The V gene is TRBV28, the J gene TRBJ1-4; D gene ambiguous. Deletions cut 2 bases from V and 7 bases from J, with 8 bases between. CDR3 length equals 13 residues. Germline assignment: CDR1 MDHEN and CDR2 SYDVKM.

The chain combines TRBV28 with TRBJ2-5, with 10 nucleotides matching TRBD2. Trimming cost V 6 bases and J 5 bases; bases outside gene matches: 18. Germline V gene data show CDR1 as MDHEN and CDR2 as SYDVKM. The CDR3 is made up of 18 amino acids. The CDR3 spells CASRTTAGLAGVGETQYF. The CDR3 DNA reads TGTGCCAGCAGAACTACCGCGGGGCTAGCGGGAGTCGGGGAGACCCAGTACTTC.

This rearrangement joins TRBV7-2 to TRBJ2-3, with 7 bases lining up with TRBD2. This CDR3 spans 18 amino acids. Germline V gives CDR1 SGHTA, CDR2 FQGNSA. Unmatched junction bases numbered 16, after V lost 1 base and J lost 6 bases. In nucleotides, the CDR3 is TGTGCCAGCAGCTTAGTAGGGGCCGGGCGCGGGAGTTGGGATACGCAGTATTTT. It translates to CASSLVGAGRGSWDTQYF.

The DNA of the CDR3 is TGTGCCAGCAGCTTAGATCCGACAGGCTATGGCTACACCTTC. Translation: CASSLDPTGYGYTF. J is TRBJ1-2 and V is TRBV7-2, with a weak D call TRBD1 (6 bases). Germline V CDR1 and CDR2: SGHTA, FQGNSA. The CDR3 is 14 residues long. The germline V and J ends were trimmed by 1 base and 4 bases, with 10 bases remaining between them. The complete variable domain, with remaining parts taken from reference TRBV7-2 and TRBJ1-2, reads GAGVSQSPSNKVTEKGKDVELRCDPISGHTALYWYRQSLGQGLEFLIYFQGNSAPDKSGLPSDRFSAERTGGSVSTLTIQRTQQEDSAVYLCASSLDPTGYGYTFGSGTRLTVV.

This chain links TRBV18 with TRBJ1-4, with D perhaps TRBD1 (5 bases). Between the trimmed V and J ends, which lost 4 bases and 4 bases, there was a span of 10 bases. The germline CDR1 and CDR2 sequences are KGHSH and LQKENI. The length of the CDR3 is 14 residues. The CDR3 nucleotides read TGTGCCAGCTCACTCGACAGTCGTAATGAAAAACTGTTTTTT. Translating it yields CASSLDSRNEKLFF.

This clone was seen once. The rearrangement joins TRBV19 to TRBJ2-1; 8 nucleotides agree with TRBD2. V lost 3 bases to trimming and J lost 5 bases; unmatched junction nucleotides: 6. This CDR3 has 15 residues. Germline V gene sequence: CDR1 LNHDA, CDR2 SQIVND (reference sequence). Written as DNA, the CDR3 is TGTGCCAGTAGTATGACTAGCGTAAGTCACAATGAGCAGTTCTTC. Protein product: CASSMTSVSHNEQFF. The variable domain in full, with the rest retrieved from reference TRBV19 and TRBJ2-1, is DGGITQSPKYLFRKEGQNVTLSCEQNLNHDAMYWYRQDPGQGLRLIYYSQIVNDFQKGDIAEGYSVSREKKESFPLTVTSAQKNPTAFYLCASSMTSVSHNEQFFGPGTRLTVL.

This sequence joins TRBV19 and TRBJ2-4; TRBD2 aligns across 14 bases. Germline V CDR1 and CDR2: LNHDA, SQIVND (reference sequence). The CDR3 is 16 amino acids. V lost 3 bases and J lost 7; bases outside the gene matches: 5. The CDR3 DNA reads as TGTGCCAGTAGTATCGGGACTAGCGGGAGAGGTAACATTCAGTACTTC. This translates into CASSIGTSGRGNIQYF.

The rearrangement uses TRBV6-1 and TRBJ2-1, with a possible D match to TRBD2 (6 bases). Germline CDR1 reads MNHNS; CDR2 reads SASEGT. Trimming cost V 4 bases and J 0 bases, with 13 bases left between them. This CDR3 region has 16 residues. In nucleotides, the CDR3 is TGTGCCAGCAGTGGTCGGGGGTCGAGCTCCTACAATGAGCAGTTCTTC. As protein: CASSGRGSSSYNEQFF.

This CDR3 is CASSLEGASVYEQYF. Here the CDR3 DNA reads TGCGCCAGCAGCTTGGAGGGGGCTAGCGTATACGAGCAGTACTTC. The chain has TRBV5-1 and TRBJ2-7; TRBD1 might be the D (7 bases). The germline CDR1 and CDR2 sequences are SGHRS and YFSETQ. The CDR3 covers 15 residues. Trimming shortened V by 0 bases and J by 4 bases, and 14 bases separated the two germline ends.

The chain uses TRBV18 and TRBJ2-1, with 9 positions matching TRBD2. The CDR3 totals 17 residues. With V trimmed by 6 bases and J by 10 bases, 19 bases remained unmatched. CDR1 and CDR2 from the germline V gene are KGHSH and LQKENI. CDR3 region: CASSAGLAGWLQWEQFF. The CDR3 region has the DNA TGTGCCAGCTCCGCGGGTCTAGCGGGGTGGCTACAATGGGAGCAGTTCTTC.

The J gene is TRBJ1-1, the V gene TRBV28; a possible D gene is TRBD1 (5 bases). The CDR3 totals 15 residues. The V gene's germline CDR1 is MDHEN and CDR2 SYDVKM. Trimming pared 1 base from V and 0 bases from J, leaving 9 bases between. The CDR3 loop is CASSLLTAMNTEAFF. The CDR3 nucleotides are TGTGCCAGCAGTTTATTGACAGCCATGAACACTGAAGCTTTCTTT.

V gene TRBV6-2 or TRBV6-3 combines with J gene TRBJ2-7, with TRBD2 matching over 7 bases. CDR1 and CDR2 (germline): MNHEY, SVGEGT. V gave up 4 bases and J gave up 6 bases; unmatched junction bases: 9. The CDR3 runs 14 residues. The CDR3 is CASSFNREGSEQYF. The DNA for the CDR3 is TGTGCCAGCAGTTTTAATAGGGAGGGGAGCGAGCAGTACTTC.

The chain is built from TRBV6-6 and TRBJ2-1, with 7 bases identical to TRBD2. The CDR3 spans 14 residues. J was trimmed by 8 bases and V by 4 bases; bases with no gene match: 8. The germline CDR1 and CDR2 sequences are MNHNY and SVGAGI (reference sequence). The CDR3 coding sequence is TGTGCCAGCAGTTTTGGGGGGGGGTTGGATGAGCAGTTCTTC. It is translated as CASSFGGGLDEQFF.

The chain uses TRBV30 and TRBJ1-1, with 7 bases matching TRBD1. In germline, CDR1 is GTSNPN, CDR2 SVGIG (reference sequence). This CDR3 region has 15 residues. The ends lost 2 bases at V and 5 bases at J; junction bases unmatched: 11. The CDR3 DNA is TGTGCCTGGAGTTCCTTTGGGACAGCGAGGACTGAAGCTTTCTTT. It is translated as CAWSSFGTARTEAFF.

The chain carries TRBV7-8 and TRBJ2-7, with TRBD2 matching 8 bases. The CDR3 length is 13 residues. The V and J ends lost 2 bases and 3 bases, in that order; junction bases with no gene match: 0. CDR1 is SGHVS and CDR2 is FQNEAQ in the germline V gene. The CDR3: CASSLTSGYEQYF. The CDR3 coding sequence is TGTGCCAGCAGCTTAACTAGCGGCTACGAGCAGTACTTC. The full variable domain, rest sourced from reference TRBV7-8 and TRBJ2-7, is GAGVSQSPRYKVAKRGQDVALRCDPISGHVSLFWYQQALGQGPEFLTYFQNEAQLDKSGLPSDRFFAERPEGSVSTLKIQRTQQEDSAVYLCASSLTSGYEQYFGPGTRLTVT.

This sequence joins TRBV19 and TRBJ2-7; 7 bases line up with TRBD2. In germline, CDR1 is LNHDA, CDR2 SQIVND (reference sequence). Unmatched junction bases numbered 3, after V lost 5 bases and J lost 2 bases. The length of the CDR3 is 13 residues. The DNA of the CDR3 is TGTGCCAGTAGTCCGGGACTAACCTACGAGCAGTACTTC. This sequence encodes CASSPGLTYEQYF.

V is TRBV28 and J is TRBJ2-7; 11 positions match TRBD2. The CDR3 has 15 residues. The germline gives CDR1 MDHEN, CDR2 SYDVKM. V lost 5 bases and J lost 3; bases outside the gene matches: 6. The CDR3 reads CASSSGGTSGYEQYF. The CDR3, as DNA: TGTGCCAGCAGTAGCGGGGGGACTAGCGGCTACGAGCAGTACTTC.

V is TRBV24-1 and J is TRBJ2-1, with 7 bases that match TRBD2. Germline V CDR1 and CDR2: KGHDR, SFDVKD. CDR3 size: 12 residues. Germline trimming cut 10 bases from V and 5 bases from J; bases unmatched to any gene: 4. CDR3 sequence reads: CATGLSNNEQFF. The CDR3 DNA follows: TGTGCCACGGGACTATCTAACAATGAGCAGTTCTTC.

The chain recombines TRBV19 with TRBJ1-1, with 7 bases that match TRBD1. J was trimmed by 5 bases and V by 4 bases; bases with no gene match: 10. The CDR3 loop spans 15 amino acids. Germline CDR1 is LNHDA and CDR2 is SQIVND (reference sequence). This chain's CDR3 is CASSTRQGSLTEAFF. The CDR3 nucleotides read TGTGCCAGTAGTACCCGACAGGGAAGTTTGACTGAAGCTTTCTTT.

The V call is TRBV28, the J call TRBJ2-7, with TRBD2 identical over 8 bases. Germline CDR1 is MDHEN and CDR2 is SYDVKM. Trimming at V came to 6 bases and at J to 3 bases, leaving 19 bases not matched to a gene. The CDR3 loop spans 18 amino acids. Here the CDR3 DNA reads TGTGCCAGCAGCCCCTGGGAAGGCGGGAGGTTGTCTCTCTACGAGCAGTACTTC. Its protein is CASSPWEGGRLSLYEQYF.

This sequence joins TRBV3-1 (or the pseudogene TRBV3-2) and TRBJ2-3; no definite D call. V lost 0 bases to trimming and J lost 3 bases, with 10 bases between them. Looked up from germline, CDR1 is LGHDT and CDR2 is YNNKEL (reference sequence). The CDR3 loop spans 15 amino acids. CDR3 residues: CASSQDIGLTDTQYF. The CDR3 region has the DNA TGTGCCAGCAGCCAAGATATCGGGTTGACAGATACGCAGTATTTT.